A single sample gave rise to the 23 T cell receptor beta chains below, sequenced in a study of blood T cells in healthy people across ages. Using a J-beta primer mix together with a sample-barcoded 5' primer, a second PCR was run for roughly 7 to 11 cycles. TCRdb called the 5' RACE reads again in MiXCR, with one record for every CDR3 protein. The sample shows roughly 1.7 million distinct CDR3 sequences, roughly a third of them seen only once. Sequenced sample: blood. Receptors originate from a woman in her 30s in good health.

This chain uses TRBV7-3 with TRBJ1-2, with D unresolved. The germline V gene has CDR1 SGHTA and CDR2 FQGTGA. Trimming removed 5 bases from V and 5 bases from J, with 18 bases in between. The CDR3 loop spans 15 amino acids. CDR3 coding DNA: TGTGCCAGCAGCCAACAAGGCAGTGAGAGTTATGGCTACACCTTC. Protein product: CASSQQGSESYGYTF.

This clonotype has just a few counts. The chain carries TRBV7-9 and TRBJ2-3, with D perhaps TRBD1 (6 bases). Between the trimmed V and J ends, which lost 7 bases and 6 bases, there was a span of 20 bases. Germline V gene data show CDR1 as SEHNR and CDR2 as FQNEAQ (reference sequence). The CDR3 contains 15 residues. CDR3 DNA sequence: TGTGCCAGCACCGTAGGGCAGGGGAGAGGTGATACGCAGTATTTT. Protein: CASTVGQGRGDTQYF.

The sample holds a few counts of this clonotype. The chain joins TRBV20-1 to TRBJ2-5; 12 nucleotides agree with TRBD2. The V segment lost 7 bases and the J segment 3 bases; nucleotides outside the gene matches: 6. Germline V gene lookup returns CDR1 DFQATT and CDR2 SNEGSKA (reference sequence). The CDR3 spans 14 residues. The CDR3 spells CSGLLAGGEETQYF. The CDR3 DNA follows: TGCAGTGGACTACTAGCGGGGGGAGAAGAGACCCAGTACTTC.

This clonotype showed up just a few times. The chain carries TRBV4-2 and TRBJ1-2, with TRBD1 as a possible D gene (5 bases). There are 17 residues in the CDR3. The V gene's germline CDR1 is LGHNA and CDR2 YNFKEQ. Trimming stripped 0 bases from V and 6 bases from J, with 20 bases between. The CDR3 DNA sequence: TGTGCCAGCAGCCAAGAATACGGGAGTCTGGGGGGTGATGGCTACACCTTC. Translation: CASSQEYGSLGGDGYTF.

This clonotype was recorded many times. This chain uses TRBV10-3 with TRBJ2-7, with TRBD1 identical over 7 bases. The CDR3 runs to 12 residues. Germline assignment: CDR1 ENHRY and CDR2 SYGVKD. Trimming took 9 bases from V and 2 from J; bases not matched to a gene: 4. The CDR3 DNA is TGTGCCATAGGGGGCAGTACCTACGAGCAGTACTTC. It codes for CAIGGSTYEQYF.

The V gene is TRBV28, the J gene TRBJ2-3, with 11 bases that match TRBD2. J was trimmed by 2 bases and V by 4 bases; bases with no gene match: 8. There are 17 residues in the CDR3. In germline, CDR1 is MDHEN, CDR2 SYDVKM. DNA for the CDR3: TGTGCCAGCAGTTCCTCTAAACTAGCGGGAGCCACAGATACGCAGTATTTT. Protein sequence: CASSSSKLAGATDTQYF.

This clonotype has only a few counts. The chain combines TRBV20-1 with TRBJ1-2; tentatively, D is TRBD1 (6 bases). The CDR3 is 13 residues long. Trimming stripped 6 bases from V and 4 bases from J, with 15 bases between. Per germline, CDR1 DFQATT and CDR2 SNEGSKA (reference sequence). CDR3 DNA sequence: TGCAGTGCCCTTAACAGGGTTAGCTATGGCTACACCTTC. This codes for CSALNRVSYGYTF.

The rearrangement uses TRBV7-3 and TRBJ2-3; 10 bases match TRBD2. Germline loops: CDR1 SGHTA, CDR2 FQGTGA. The CDR3 loop spans 15 amino acids. The V segment lost 5 bases and the J segment 4 bases; nucleotides outside the gene matches: 6. The CDR3 here is CASSQSGRASDTQYF. CDR3 DNA: TGTGCCAGCAGCCAGAGCGGGAGGGCCTCAGATACGCAGTATTTT.

This clonotype was recorded at least ten times. The chain couples TRBV20-1 to TRBJ1-2; D is undetermined. Germline V lookup: CDR1 DFQATT, CDR2 SNEGSKA (reference sequence). Between the trimmed V and J ends, which lost 6 bases and 9 bases, there was a span of 14 bases. The CDR3 covers 11 residues. The CDR3 sequence: CSAKVLESYTF. In DNA, the CDR3 is TGCAGTGCCAAAGTCCTCGAGAGCTACACCTTC.

The V call is TRBV3-1, the J call TRBJ2-1; D is unresolved. This CDR3 has 16 amino acids. Per germline, CDR1 LGHDT and CDR2 YNNKEL (reference sequence). Trimming took off 0 bases at V and 4 bases at J, with 13 bases between the two ends. The CDR3 nucleotides are TGTGCCAGCAGCCAAGAGCGACACTCGGAGTACAATGAGCAGTTCTTC. It yields the protein CASSQERHSEYNEQFF.

The chain's CDR3 is CASSSVGTGQPQHF. The CDR3 coding sequence is TGTGCCAGCAGCTCCGTAGGGACGGGTCAGCCCCAGCATTTT. V gene TRBV7-8 combines with J gene TRBJ1-5, with D possibly matching TRBD1 (5 bases). This CDR3 has 14 amino acids. Trimming pared 4 bases from V and 6 bases from J, leaving 13 bases between. Per germline, CDR1 SGHVS and CDR2 FQNEAQ. The full variable domain, completed using reference TRBV7-8 and TRBJ1-5, is GAGVSQSPRYKVAKRGQDVALRCDPISGHVSLFWYQQALGQGPEFLTYFQNEAQLDKSGLPSDRFFAERPEGSVSTLKIQRTQQEDSAVYLCASSSVGTGQPQHFGDGTRLSIL.

V and J are TRBV5-5 and TRBJ2-1; no definite D call. Trimming removed 0 bases at V and 0 bases at J, with 4 bases between. The CDR3 sequence is 14 residues long. Germline CDR1 and CDR2: SGHKS and YYEKEE (reference sequence). The CDR3 DNA reads as TGTGCCAGCAGCTTGGACATCTCCTACAATGAGCAGTTCTTC. It translates to CASSLDISYNEQFF.

J is TRBJ2-7 and V is TRBV4-1; perhaps TRBD1 as D (6 bases). The CDR3 has 17 residues. The V and J ends lost 2 bases and 3 bases respectively, with 20 bases between them. Germline CDR1 MGHRA, CDR2 YSYEKL. DNA of the CDR3: TGCGCCAGCAGCCAAACCCAGACCGACAGGCCCCACTACGAGCAGTACTTC. Protein: CASSQTQTDRPHYEQYF.

The chain links TRBV7-3 to TRBJ1-2; 8 positions match TRBD1. CDR1 and CDR2 (germline): SGHTA, FQGTGA. This CDR3 is built from 19 residues. The junction had 13 bases not matched to a gene; V was cut back by 1 base and J by 0 bases. CDR3 DNA sequence: TGTGCCAGCAGCTTAAGTCCGCCCGGGACAGGCTCATCTAACTATGGCTACACCTTC. Protein: CASSLSPPGTGSSNYGYTF.

The DNA of the CDR3 is TGTGCCATCAGTGATCTCGGACTAGCGGGGTCCAATGAGCAGTTCTTC. Its protein product is CAISDLGLAGSNEQFF. This chain joins TRBV10-3 and TRBJ2-1, with 12 bases matching TRBD2. Germline values: CDR1 ENHRY, CDR2 SYGVKD. With V trimmed by 3 bases and J by 6 bases, 6 bases remained unmatched. CDR3 length equals 16 residues.

The J gene is TRBJ2-1, the V gene TRBV4-2; TRBD2 matches at 10 bases. Per the germline V gene, CDR1 is LGHNA and CDR2 is YNFKEQ. Trimming at V came to 1 base and at J to 4 bases, leaving 4 bases not matched to a gene. This CDR3 is built from 16 residues. The CDR3 coding sequence is TGTGCCAGCAGCCAAGCTCTAGCGGGAGTATACAATGAGCAGTTCTTC. Its protein is CASSQALAGVYNEQFF.

This clonotype showed up many times. The rearrangement links TRBV7-9 to TRBJ2-3; 9 bases fit TRBD2. The CDR3 runs to 15 residues. V was clipped by 3 bases and J by 0 bases; unmatched bases: 1. Per germline, CDR1 SEHNR and CDR2 FQNEAQ (reference sequence). CDR3 region: CASSFLAGSTDTQYF. CDR3 nucleotides: TGTGCCAGCAGCTTCCTAGCGGGGAGCACAGATACGCAGTATTTT. Combining the CDR3 with reference TRBV7-9 and TRBJ2-3 gives the whole variable domain DTGVSQNPRHKITKRGQNVTFRCDPISEHNRLYWYRQTLGQGPEFLTYFQNEAQLEKSRLLSDRFSAERPKGSFSTLEIQRTEQGDSAMYLCASSFLAGSTDTQYFGPGTRLTVL.

This clonotype appeared a few times. The rearrangement uses TRBV2 and TRBJ2-7; D is undetermined. Looked up from germline, CDR1 is SNHLY and CDR2 is FYNNEI. The CDR3 is 14 residues long. With 1 base removed from V and 6 bases from J, the gap between germline ends came to 13 bases. The CDR3, as DNA: TGTGCCAGCAGTGAAGGGGCCCCCCTAGGCGAGCAGTACTTC. It is translated as CASSEGAPLGEQYF.

This clonotype was recorded a few times. The V gene is TRBV20-1, the J gene TRBJ2-5; TRBD2 aligns across 13 bases. Looked up from germline, CDR1 is DFQATT and CDR2 is SNEGSKA (reference sequence). V shed 5 bases and J 1 base; nucleotides not matched to a gene: 7. CDR3 size: 16 residues. This CDR3 reads CSAAGTSGAFQETQYF. Written as DNA, the CDR3 is TGCAGTGCTGCCGGGACTAGCGGGGCCTTCCAAGAGACCCAGTACTTC.

The chain couples TRBV2 to TRBJ2-1; D perhaps matches TRBD2 (6 bases). Trimming took off 6 bases at V and 0 bases at J, with 18 bases between the two ends. The CDR3 length is 17 residues. Germline loops: CDR1 SNHLY, CDR2 FYNNEI. The CDR3 DNA sequence: TGTGCCAGCAGCCAATACCGGGACTCCAGCTCCTACAATGAGCAGTTCTTC. Protein: CASSQYRDSSSYNEQFF.

This clonotype showed up just a few times. The CDR3 nucleotides are TGTGCCAGCAACAAGCGGTCAAGCTCCTACGAGCAGTACTTC. Residues: CASNKRSSSYEQYF. The chain carries TRBV6-2 or TRBV6-3 and TRBJ2-7; perhaps TRBD2 as D (5 bases). V was trimmed by 7 bases and J by 0 bases, leaving 13 bases between them. The CDR3 covers 14 residues. Germline CDR1 and CDR2: MNHEY and SVGEGT.

This clonotype was recorded many times. The gene calls are TRBV13 and TRBJ2-7; the D is unclear. Germline CDR1 PRHDT, CDR2 FYEKMQ (reference sequence). Between the trimmed V and J ends, which lost 5 bases and 3 bases, there was a span of 14 bases. This CDR3 is built from 14 residues. The CDR3: CASSTDPGVYEQYF. The CDR3 DNA is TGTGCCAGCAGCACGGATCCCGGTGTCTACGAGCAGTACTTC.

This clonotype turned up a few times. The chain joins TRBV7-2 to TRBJ2-5, with unresolved D. Trimming took off 6 bases at V and 4 bases at J, with 15 bases between the two ends. The germline V gene has CDR1 SGHTA and CDR2 FQGNSA. The CDR3 consists of 14 residues. The CDR3 sequence is CASRPLGFLETQYF. The CDR3 DNA follows: TGTGCCAGCAGGCCGCTAGGGTTTTTAGAGACCCAGTACTTC.